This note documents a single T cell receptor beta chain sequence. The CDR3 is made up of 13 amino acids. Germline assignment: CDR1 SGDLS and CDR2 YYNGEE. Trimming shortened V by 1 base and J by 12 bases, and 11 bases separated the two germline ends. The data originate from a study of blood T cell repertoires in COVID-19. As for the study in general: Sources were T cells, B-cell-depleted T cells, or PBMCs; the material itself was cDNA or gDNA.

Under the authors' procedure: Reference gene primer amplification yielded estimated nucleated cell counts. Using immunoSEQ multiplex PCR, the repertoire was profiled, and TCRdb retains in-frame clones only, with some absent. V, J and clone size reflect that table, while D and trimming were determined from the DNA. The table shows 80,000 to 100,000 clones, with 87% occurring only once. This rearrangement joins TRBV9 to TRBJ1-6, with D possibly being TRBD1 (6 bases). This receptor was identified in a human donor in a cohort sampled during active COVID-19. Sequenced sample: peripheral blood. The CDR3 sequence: CASSVWETGPLHF. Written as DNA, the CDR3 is TGTGCCAGCAGCGTATGGGAGACAGGACCCCTCCACTTT.